This T cell receptor (beta chain) was recorded in a study of blood T cell repertoires in COVID-19 (TCRdb year 2020). About the full investigation: Collaborator samples came from the United States, Italy and Spain and covered acute and convalescent phases of COVID-19. The prospective study material was composed of cDNA or gDNA derived from T cells, B-cell-depleted T cells, or PBMCs. Subjects who had been exposed to COVID-19, were actively infected with it, or had recovered from it provided the deeply sampled blood TCRbeta repertoires that made up the dataset. The repertoires were released in a freely available public database meant as a resource for research on the immune response to SARS-CoV-2. The samples were drawn from two sources: the first 160 participants of the ongoing ImmuneRACE study, and 1,254 subjects contributed by 6 global collaborators. A de-identified subject ID, COVID-19 status, age in years and sex were almost always included in the sample metadata. Where available, HLA class I and class II types were obtained from metadata supplied by the sample provider rather than from assay-based typing.

The immunoSEQ Assay, a bias-controlled multiplex PCR, was used to amplify TCRbeta CDR3 regions from genomic DNA. On the study's bioinformatics: Within the assay, amplification of reference gene primers was used to estimate how many nucleated cells each sample contained. To quantify the absolute abundance of each unique TCRbeta CDR3 rearrangement, sequence reads were collapsed and filtered. For each sample, productive Simpson clonality was calculated by taking the square root of Simpson's diversity index across productive rearrangements. The table comes from immuneACCESS by way of TCRdb, which keeps in-frame sequences with V and J called. Part of the clones is missing from these tables; in studies checked, under half for an unresolved V gene and the rest for unknown reasons. The V and J calls and clone size are taken from that table; D and trimming were inferred from the DNA. Present in this sample are about 120,000 clones, 82% of which were seen just once. The biggest ten clones account for 4.5% of the sample.

This clone has just a few counts. The antigen it binds to is not known. Per-nucleotide qualities are absent, and no much larger clonotype sits a single base away. The study at large found these results: Clinical and demographic metadata were provided uncurated, with the amount varying by source and participant.

Each collaborating institution followed its own protocols to collect whole blood in K2EDTA tubes. For TCRbeta analysis, collaborator samples were shipped as frozen whole blood, as isolated PBMCs, or as DNA extracted from either sample type. Sequences SEHNR (CDR1) and FQNEAQ (CDR2) are obtained from the germline V gene (reference sequence). V is trimmed back by 1 base and J by 4 bases, and the junction contains 6 bases that no gene match accounts for. The CDR3 goes from the cysteine to the phenylalanine over 17 residues. Only CDR3 DNA remains: 51 bases, in frame from the first base. The receptor was isolated from a woman between 70 and 85 years old with acute or convalescent COVID-19. The sequence joins TRBV7-9 to TRBJ2-2; 10 bases in the junction line up with TRBD1. Sample: peripheral blood. This receptor has the CDR3 CASSLGQGAVSTGELFF. The nucleotides read TGTGCCAGCAGCTTAGGACAGGGGGCGGTAAGCACCGGGGAGCTGTTTTTT.